This T cell receptor (beta chain) was obtained from a study of T-cell reconstitution after alpha-beta-depleted transplantation in children. This clonotype was picked up a small number of times. Molecular barcoding with unique molecular identifiers was used for the TCRbeta library. TCRdb itself ran the PCR reads through MiXCR, one entry per CDR3 protein. The repertoire has more than 250,000 distinct CDR3 sequences, 9.9% of them found once; the top ten carry about 9.4%. This CDR3 has 13 residues. Germline V gene sequence: CDR1 DFQATT, CDR2 SNEGSKA (reference sequence). V was clipped by 5 bases and J by 5 bases; unmatched bases: 5.

The chain couples TRBV20-1 to TRBJ2-5; 10 bases are shared with TRBD1. The clonotype was recovered from a human donor who donated a stem cell graft to a child with SCID. The input for sequencing was PBMCs from the stem cell graft donor, taken from the stem cell graft. CDR3 amino acids: CSALQDRGETQYF. DNA of the CDR3: TGCAGTGCTCTACAGGACAGGGGGGAGACCCAGTACTTC.